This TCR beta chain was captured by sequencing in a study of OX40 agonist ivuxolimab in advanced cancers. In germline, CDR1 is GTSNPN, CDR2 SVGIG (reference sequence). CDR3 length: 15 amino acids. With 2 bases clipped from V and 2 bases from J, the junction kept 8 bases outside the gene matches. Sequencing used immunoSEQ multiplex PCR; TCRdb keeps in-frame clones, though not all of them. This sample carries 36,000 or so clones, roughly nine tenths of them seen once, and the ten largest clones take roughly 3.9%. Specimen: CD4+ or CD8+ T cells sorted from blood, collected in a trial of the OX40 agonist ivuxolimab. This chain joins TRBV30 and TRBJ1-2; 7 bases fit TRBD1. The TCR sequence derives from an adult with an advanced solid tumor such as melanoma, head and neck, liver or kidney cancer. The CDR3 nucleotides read TGTGCCTGGAGTTCTGATCCGGGACAGAACTATGGCTACACCTTC. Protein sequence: CAWSSDPGQNYGYTF.